This TCR beta chain is from a study of blood T cell repertoires in COVID-19. This table comes from immunoSEQ multiplex PCR, and its TCRdb copy is limited to in-frame clones, with some not included. This sample yields tens of thousands of clones, of which about 85% are seen a single time; roughly 15% belongs to the top ten. CDR1 is SGHRS and CDR2 is YFSETQ in the germline V gene. The CDR3 covers 15 residues. V shed 4 bases and J 6 bases; nucleotides not matched to a gene: 8. Sequenced: peripheral blood. The chain couples TRBV5-1 to TRBJ1-1; TRBD1 aligns across 11 bases. The receptor's source is a male donor with acute or convalescent COVID-19. The CDR3: CASSIGTGGIPEAFF. The DNA for the CDR3 is TGCGCCAGCAGCATAGGGACAGGGGGGATACCTGAAGCTTTCTTT.